This is a list of T cell receptor beta chains from one sample in a study of regulatory T cells in long-lasting Graves disease. TCRdb recomputed calls from the multiplex PCR reads with MiXCR, one row per CDR3 protein. Of roughly 320,000 distinct CDR3 sequences in the sample, over 15% were seen once. This sample was shared with a second study, whose subject was T cells in Graves' hyperthyroidism and ophthalmopathy.

Sequencing was performed on peripheral blood mononuclear cells (PBMCs), taken at new diagnosis, from a patient treated with antithyroid drugs. Every receptor here comes from a man between 35 and 55 years old with Graves disease. CDR3s include the opening cysteine and the closing phenylalanine or tryptophan. Fields, in order: J gene, V gene, D gene, clone size, CDR3 protein, CDR3 DNA. A D gene is named only where the DNA matches it firmly. Rows may omit the clone size; those that give it use once, few, many or a size class.

>TRBJ2-3|TRBV19|TRBD2|-
CASTRGLAASTDTQYF
TGTGCCAGTACTCGGGGCCTAGCGGCTAGCACAGATACGCAGTATTTT
>TRBJ1-4|TRBV5-6|-|few
CASSLSPGLNEKLFF
TGTGCCAGCAGCTTGTCACCAGGGCTTAATGAAAAACTGTTTTTT
>TRBJ2-7|TRBV2|-|many
CASSEVQGGEQYF
TGTGCCAGCAGTGAAGTCCAGGGAGGCGAGCAGTACTTC
>TRBJ2-5|TRBV14|TRBD2|few
CASSQESGGTQYF
TGTGCCAGCAGCCAAGAGTCGGGGGGGACCCAGTACTTC
>TRBJ1-2|TRBV20-1|-|-
CSAIPSGSYGYTF
TGCAGTGCTATACCCTCCGGAAGCTATGGCTACACCTTC
>TRBJ2-1|TRBV20-1|-|-
CSAPDKEYPYNEQFF
TGCAGTGCTCCCGACAAGGAATATCCATACAATGAGCAGTTCTTC
>TRBJ1-5|TRBV28|TRBD1|-
CASSLEQGAGNQPQHF
TGTGCCAGCAGTTTAGAACAGGGGGCTGGTAATCAGCCCCAGCATTTT
>TRBJ2-3|TRBV5-1|TRBD1|-
CASSLGRDRVTDTQYF
TGCGCCAGCAGCTTGGGTCGGGACAGAGTCACAGATACGCAGTATTTT
>TRBJ1-6|TRBV2|-|few
CASSVGGARFYNSPLHF
TGTGCCAGCAGTGTTGGAGGGGCGCGGTTTTATAATTCACCCCTCCACTTT
>TRBJ2-3|TRBV5-5|-|many
CASSSVISTTQYF
TGTGCCAGCAGCTCAGTAATAAGCACTACGCAGTATTTT
>TRBJ2-7|TRBV2|-|few
CASSERSGPYEQYF
TGTGCCAGCAGTGAACGCTCGGGCCCGTACGAGCAGTACTTC
>TRBJ2-7|TRBV7-3|TRBD2|few
CASSSSGGGEQYF
TGTGCCAGCAGCTCCTCCGGGGGGGGCGAGCAGTACTTC
>TRBJ2-6|TRBV9|-|few
CASSVDDVGANVLTF
TGTGCCAGCAGCGTAGATGATGTTGGGGCCAACGTCCTGACTTTC
>TRBJ2-2|TRBV7-9|-|-
CASSFHGIAGELFF
TGTGCCAGCAGCTTCCATGGTATCGCCGGGGAGCTGTTTTTT
>TRBJ2-5|TRBV20-1|-|-
CSARVTGTHETQYF
TGCAGTGCTAGGGTGACAGGGACTCATGAGACCCAGTACTTC
>TRBJ1-5|TRBV5-1|TRBD1|-
CASSQGTASNQPQHF
TGCGCCAGCAGCCAAGGGACAGCTAGCAATCAGCCCCAGCATTTT
>TRBJ2-5|TRBV7-8|TRBD2|many
CASSLIHPAGLGETQYF
TGTGCCAGCAGCTTAATTCACCCAGCGGGGTTGGGAGAGACCCAGTACTTC
>TRBJ1-4|TRBV20-1|-|many
CSARDPYEGVGKLFF
TGCAGTGCTAGAGATCCCTACGAAGGGGTGGGGAAACTGTTTTTT
>TRBJ2-5|TRBV29-1|-|many
CSVARSRETQYF
TGCAGCGTTGCTAGGTCAAGGGAGACCCAGTACTTC
>TRBJ1-2|TRBV24-1|-|many
CATSDPGRSYTF
TGTGCCACCAGTGACCCGGGACGGTCTTACACCTTC
>TRBJ1-5|TRBV6-1|TRBD1|-
CASSPRDSFNQPQHF
TGTGCCAGCAGTCCCCGGGACAGTTTCAATCAGCCCCAGCATTTT
>TRBJ2-7|TRBV18|TRBD1|many
CASSPDGTGGYEQYF
TGTGCCAGCTCACCAGATGGGACAGGGGGCTACGAGCAGTACTTC
>TRBJ2-2|TRBV7-6|TRBD2|many
CASSSGLAGAANTGELFF
TGTGCCAGCAGCTCCGGACTAGCGGGGGCCGCGAACACCGGGGAGCTGTTTTTT
>TRBJ2-7|TRBV11-2|-|-
CASSLDPGQPPYEQYF
TGTGCCAGCAGCTTAGATCCGGGACAACCGCCCTACGAGCAGTACTTC
>TRBJ2-1|TRBV5-1|TRBD1|many
CASSLETGGLHEQFF
TGCGCCAGCAGCTTGGAGACAGGGGGCCTCCATGAGCAGTTCTTC
>TRBJ2-7|TRBV2|TRBD2|many
CASSIARGGEQYF
TGTGCCAGCAGTATCGCCCGGGGGGGCGAGCAGTACTTC
>TRBJ2-5|TRBV7-9|TRBD1|-
CASSTTPDRRETQYF
TGTGCCAGCAGCACCACCCCGGACAGGCGGGAGACCCAGTACTTC
>TRBJ1-6|TRBV7-8|-|many
CASSVGSTPLHF
TGTGCCAGCAGCGTGGGAAGTACACCCCTCCACTTT
>TRBJ2-3|TRBV11-1|TRBD1|-
CASSPRDRFRTDTQYF
TGTGCCAGCAGCCCGCGGGACAGGTTCCGCACAGATACGCAGTATTTT
>TRBJ2-3|TRBV20-1|-|few
CSATSRGSFADTQYF
TGCAGTGCCACATCCCGGGGGTCATTTGCAGATACGCAGTATTTT
>TRBJ2-3|TRBV20-1|TRBD2|-
CSGRKTGTTTRDTQYF
TGCAGTGGTAGGAAAACCGGGACTACAACCAGGGATACGCAGTATTTT
>TRBJ2-1|TRBV7-2|TRBD2|many
CASSRFAGVNEQFF
TGTGCCAGCAGCCGTTTTGCGGGGGTCAATGAGCAGTTCTTC
>TRBJ1-4|TRBV2|-|many
CASSRGAEKLFF
TGTGCCAGCTCCAGGGGCGCTGAAAAACTGTTTTTT
>TRBJ2-2|TRBV3-1|-|many
CASSPTRDQELFF
TGTGCCAGCAGTCCTACCCGGGACCAGGAGCTGTTTTTT
>TRBJ2-7|TRBV28|-|many
CASSSTWEQYF
TGTGCCAGCAGTTCTACATGGGAGCAGTACTTC
>TRBJ2-7|TRBV7-9|TRBD1|many
CASSRGQGIRGQYF
TGTGCCAGCAGCCGTGGACAGGGCATACGAGGGCAGTACTTC
>TRBJ1-2|TRBV20-1|-|many
CSARSRGRDYGYTF
TGCAGTGCTAGATCTCGAGGGAGGGACTATGGCTACACCTTC
>TRBJ1-5|TRBV12-3/TRBV12-4|TRBD1|-
CASRRGQGRDQPQHF
TGTGCCAGCAGGCGGGGACAGGGCAGGGATCAGCCCCAGCATTTT
>TRBJ1-6|TRBV5-1|TRBD1|-
CVSRMDRENSPLHF
TGCGTCAGCAGGATGGACAGGGAAAATTCACCCCTCCACTTT
>TRBJ2-1|TRBV19|TRBD2|-
CASSIGRGLVREQFF
TGTGCCAGTAGTATTGGGCGGGGGTTGGTCCGTGAGCAGTTCTTC
>TRBJ1-2|TRBV27|-|many
CASSLSRNYGYTF
TGTGCCAGCAGTTTGAGTAGGAACTATGGCTACACCTTC
>TRBJ1-5|TRBV12-5|TRBD1|few
CASGLVQGANQPQHF
TGTGCTAGTGGTTTGGTACAGGGGGCGAATCAGCCCCAGCATTTT
>TRBJ2-5|TRBV13|-|many
CASSLPGSGETQYF
TGTGCCAGCAGCTTACCAGGGTCGGGAGAGACCCAGTACTTC
>TRBJ2-7|TRBV20-1|TRBD2|many
CSAMAGGLEQYF
TGCAGTGCTATGGCGGGGGGGCTCGAGCAGTACTTC
>TRBJ2-7|TRBV28|TRBD2|many
CASSSGTSAPEQYF
TGTGCCAGCAGTTCCGGGACTAGCGCCCCCGAGCAGTACTTC
>TRBJ2-5|TRBV10-3|TRBD2|few
CAIRDPSGGAGETQYF
TGTGCCATCAGGGACCCTAGCGGGGGGGCTGGAGAGACCCAGTACTTC
>TRBJ2-2|TRBV11-3|TRBD2|-
CASSSYSGGNTGELFF
TGTGCCAGCAGCTCCTATAGCGGGGGGAACACCGGGGAGCTGTTTTTT
>TRBJ2-1|TRBV27|TRBD2|many
CASSPPPGERGDNEQFF
TGTGCCAGCAGTCCCCCGCCGGGGGAGCGGGGGGACAATGAGCAGTTCTTC
>TRBJ2-5|TRBV24-1|-|-
CATSDGQETQYF
TGTGCCACCAGTGACGGTCAAGAGACCCAGTACTTC
>TRBJ2-3|TRBV7-3|TRBD1|many
CASSLTDRVADTQYF
TGTGCCAGCAGCTTAACCGACAGGGTTGCAGATACGCAGTATTTT
>TRBJ2-5|TRBV2|-|many
CASSEQGSMAQYF
TGTGCCAGCAGTGAACAGGGTTCCATGGCCCAGTACTTC
>TRBJ1-5|TRBV12-3/TRBV12-4|-|many
CASSLKRRELNSNQPQHF
TGTGCCAGCAGTTTAAAACGCCGGGAACTCAATAGCAATCAGCCCCAGCATTTT
>TRBJ2-1|TRBV12-3/TRBV12-4|TRBD1|many
CASSLDRGTYNEQFF
TGTGCCAGCAGCCTCGACAGGGGGACCTACAATGAGCAGTTCTTC
>TRBJ1-4|TRBV27|-|many
CASCPQGSGNEKLFF
TGTGCCAGCTGCCCACAGGGATCGGGGAATGAAAAACTGTTTTTT
>TRBJ2-7|TRBV6-2/TRBV6-3|TRBD2|many
CASSYFTSGGLYEQYF
TGTGCCAGCAGTTATTTTACTAGCGGGGGGCTTTACGAGCAGTACTTC
>TRBJ2-3|TRBV6-1|-|-
CASSGTERADTQYF
TGTGCCAGCAGCGGTACCGAGCGCGCAGATACGCAGTATTTT
>TRBJ2-7|TRBV18|-|-
CASSPPSGGDRALYEQYF
TGTGCCAGCTCACCCCCTTCGGGGGGGGACAGGGCTCTCTACGAGCAGTACTTC